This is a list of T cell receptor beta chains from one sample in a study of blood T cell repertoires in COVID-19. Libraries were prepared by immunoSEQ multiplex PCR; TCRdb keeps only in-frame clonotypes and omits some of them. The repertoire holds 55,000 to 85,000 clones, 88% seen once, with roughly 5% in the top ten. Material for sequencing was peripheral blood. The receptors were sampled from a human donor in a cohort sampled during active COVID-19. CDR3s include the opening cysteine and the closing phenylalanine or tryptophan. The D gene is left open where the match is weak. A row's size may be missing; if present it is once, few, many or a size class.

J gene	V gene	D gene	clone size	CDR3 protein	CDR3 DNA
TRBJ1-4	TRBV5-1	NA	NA	CASSLLNSETNEKLFF	TGCGCCAGCAGCCTCCTGAATAGCGAAACTAATGAAAAACTGTTTTTT
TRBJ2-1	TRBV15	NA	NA	CATSRGPLASYNEQFF	TGTGCCACCAGCAGGGGCCCTCTAGCCTCCTACAATGAGCAGTTCTTC
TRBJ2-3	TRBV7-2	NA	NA	CASSLLLPGDTQYF	TGTGCCAGCAGCTTACTCCTCCCGGGGGATACGCAGTATTTT
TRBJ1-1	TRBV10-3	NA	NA	CAISGGENTEAFF	TGTGCCATCTCCGGAGGGGAAAACACTGAAGCTTTCTTT
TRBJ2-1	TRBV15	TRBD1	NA	CATSRSGQADEQFF	TGTGCCACCAGCAGATCGGGACAGGCGGATGAGCAGTTCTTC
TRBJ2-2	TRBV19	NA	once	CASSLSGRTTNTGELFF	TGTGCCAGTAGTCTTTCTGGCAGGACAACGAACACCGGGGAGCTGTTTTTT
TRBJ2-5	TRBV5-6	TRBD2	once	CASAVGGGANGETQYF	TGTGCCAGCGCCGTGGGCGGGGGGGCCAACGGAGAGACCCAGTACTTC
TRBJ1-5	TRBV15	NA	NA	CATSRAGMDNQPQHF	TGTGCCACCAGCAGAGCAGGGATGGACAATCAGCCCCAGCATTTT
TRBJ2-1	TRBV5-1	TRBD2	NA	CASSLDLTSGTTSSYNEQFF	TGCGCCAGCAGCTTGGACCTGACTAGCGGGACAACCAGCTCCTACAATGAGCAGTTCTTC
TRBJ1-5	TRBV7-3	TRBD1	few	CASSPKDRLDSNQPQHF	TGTGCCAGCAGCCCAAAGGACAGGTTAGATAGCAATCAGCCCCAGCATTTT
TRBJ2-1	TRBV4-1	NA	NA	CASSQVVDGLGYNEQFF	TGCGCCAGCAGCCAAGTTGTCGACGGCCTAGGATACAATGAGCAGTTCTTC
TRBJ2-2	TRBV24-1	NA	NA	CATQTGEGTGELFF	TGTGCCACGCAGACAGGGGAGGGGACCGGGGAGCTGTTTTTT
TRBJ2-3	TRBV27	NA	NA	CASSLLSGSTDTQYF	TGTGCCAGCAGTTTACTTAGCGGAAGCACAGATACGCAGTATTTT
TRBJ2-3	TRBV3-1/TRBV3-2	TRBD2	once	CASSQALAGNTDTQYF	TGTGCCAGCAGCCAAGCCCTAGCGGGGAACACAGATACGCAGTATTTT
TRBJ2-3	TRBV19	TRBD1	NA	CASSPGQGRDTQYF	TGTGCCAGCAGCCCAGGACAGGGGAGGGATACGCAGTATTTT
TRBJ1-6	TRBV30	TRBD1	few	CAWSGDRQESDSPLHF	TGTGCCTGGAGTGGGGACAGGCAGGAATCGGATTCACCCCTCCACTTT
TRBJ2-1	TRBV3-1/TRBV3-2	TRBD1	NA	CASSQAFPRTGGEEQFF	TGTGCCAGCAGCCAAGCTTTTCCCCGAACAGGGGGCGAAGAGCAGTTCTTC
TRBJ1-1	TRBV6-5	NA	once	CASSYVGGAVEAFF	TGTGCCAGCAGTTACGTCGGGGGGGCGGTTGAAGCTTTCTTT
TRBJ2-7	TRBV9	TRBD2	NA	CASGVASGAYEQYF	TGTGCCAGCGGCGTCGCTAGCGGGGCCTACGAGCAGTACTTC
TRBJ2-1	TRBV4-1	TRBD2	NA	CASRRNSGTSGGLNEQFF	TGCGCCAGCAGGCGGAACTCGGGAACTAGCGGGGGGCTCAATGAGCAGTTCTTC
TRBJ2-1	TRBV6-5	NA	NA	CASSYRGGSNEQFF	TGTGCCAGCAGTTACAGGGGGGGAAGCAATGAGCAGTTCTTC
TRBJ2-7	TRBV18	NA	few	CASSPDRNKYEQYF	TGTGCCAGCTCACCGGACAGAAACAAGTACGAGCAGTACTTC
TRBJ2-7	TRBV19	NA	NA	CASSIGGQPYEQYF	TGTGCCAGTAGTATAGGGGGACAACCCTACGAGCAGTACTTC
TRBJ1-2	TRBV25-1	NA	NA	CASSEPSGYYGYTF	TGTGCCAGCAGTGAACCTTCGGGGTACTATGGCTACACCTTC
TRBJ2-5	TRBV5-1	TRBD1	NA	CASSIGQDQETQYF	TGCGCCAGCAGCATAGGACAGGACCAAGAGACCCAGTACTTC
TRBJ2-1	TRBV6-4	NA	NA	CASGKPVRGSVSSYNEQFF	TGTGCCAGCGGGAAACCGGTCAGGGGCTCAGTTAGCTCCTACAATGAGCAGTTCTTC
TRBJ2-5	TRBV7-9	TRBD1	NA	CASSKGTEQETQYF	TGTGCCAGCAGCAAAGGGACAGAGCAAGAGACCCAGTACTTC
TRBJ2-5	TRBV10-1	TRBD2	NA	CASSESGGIETQYF	TGCGCCAGCAGTGAGTCGGGAGGGATCGAGACCCAGTACTTC
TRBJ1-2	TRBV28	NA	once	CAINGGGSGDNYGYTF	TGTGCAATCAACGGGGGGGGATCGGGCGATAACTATGGCTACACCTTC
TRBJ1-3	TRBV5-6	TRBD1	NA	CASSPTTGASGNTIYF	TGTGCCAGCAGCCCGACGACAGGGGCCTCTGGAAACACCATATATTTT
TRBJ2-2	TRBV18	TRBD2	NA	CASSSTSSGRASQNTGELFF	TGTGCCAGCTCATCTACTTCTAGCGGGAGGGCCTCCCAGAACACCGGGGAGCTGTTTTTT
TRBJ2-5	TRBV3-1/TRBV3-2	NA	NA	CASRSGHNTKETQYF	TGTGCCAGCAGATCCGGACACAATACTAAAGAGACCCAGTACTTC
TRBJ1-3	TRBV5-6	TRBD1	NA	CASSNTGGSGNTIYF	TGTGCCAGCAGCAATACAGGGGGCTCTGGAAACACCATATATTTT
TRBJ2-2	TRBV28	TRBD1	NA	CASSKTGRGVSGGELFF	TGTGCCAGCAGTAAGACAGGGCGAGGGGTGTCGGGCGGGGAGCTGTTTTTT
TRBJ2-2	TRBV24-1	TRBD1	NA	CATSESGQGATGELFF	TGTGCCACCAGTGAATCGGGACAGGGGGCCACCGGGGAGCTGTTTTTT
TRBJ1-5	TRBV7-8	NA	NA	CASSRGGGGNQPQHF	TGTGCCAGCAGCCGAGGGGGGGGAGGAAATCAGCCCCAGCATTTT
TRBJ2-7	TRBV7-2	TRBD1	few	CASSDRAGPDYEQYF	TGTGCCAGCAGCGACAGGGCCGGGCCCGATTACGAGCAGTACTTC
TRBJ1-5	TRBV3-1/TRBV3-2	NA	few	CASSQYRDQPQHF	TGTGCCAGCAGCCAATACAGGGATCAGCCCCAGCATTTT
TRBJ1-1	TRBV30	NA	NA	CAWSVSTVNTEAFF	TGTGCCTGGAGTGTAAGTACGGTGAACACTGAAGCTTTCTTT
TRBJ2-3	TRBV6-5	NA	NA	CASSYFGGGDTQYF	TGTGCCAGCAGTTACTTCGGTGGCGGGGATACGCAGTATTTT
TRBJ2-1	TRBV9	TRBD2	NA	CASSVVSGTYNEQFF	TGTGCCAGCAGCGTAGTAAGCGGGACTTACAATGAGCAGTTCTTC
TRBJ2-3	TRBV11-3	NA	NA	CASSLDDSPTDTQYF	TGTGCCAGCAGCTTAGACGACTCCCCCACAGATACGCAGTATTTT
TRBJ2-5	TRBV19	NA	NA	CASSMTVQETQYF	TGTGCCAGTAGTATGACAGTCCAAGAGACCCAGTACTTC
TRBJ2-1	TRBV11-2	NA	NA	CASSLDSSSRLYEQFF	TGTGCCAGCAGCTTAGATAGTTCTAGTAGGCTCTATGAGCAGTTCTTC
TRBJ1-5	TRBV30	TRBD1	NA	CAWSPGQDFGQPQHF	TGTGCCTGGAGTCCCGGACAGGATTTTGGTCAGCCCCAGCATTTT
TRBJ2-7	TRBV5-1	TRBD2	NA	CASSLASGGYEQYF	TGCGCCAGCAGCTTGGCCAGCGGGGGTTACGAGCAGTACTTC
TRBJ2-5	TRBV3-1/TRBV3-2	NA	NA	CASNPGKFPAKETQYF	TGTGCCAGCAACCCGGGGAAATTTCCAGCTAAAGAGACCCAGTACTTC
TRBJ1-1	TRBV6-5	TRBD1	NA	CAIKDRVGNTEAFF	TGTGCCATTAAGGACAGGGTAGGGAACACTGAAGCTTTCTTT
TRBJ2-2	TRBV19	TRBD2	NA	CASSPLAENTGELFF	TGTGCCAGTAGTCCGCTAGCGGAGAACACCGGGGAGCTGTTTTTT
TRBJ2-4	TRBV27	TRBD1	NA	CASNPGQGAVNIQYF	TGTGCCAGCAACCCGGGACAGGGGGCAGTAAACATTCAGTACTTC
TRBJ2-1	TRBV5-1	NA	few	CASSLGRPYNEQFF	TGCGCCAGCAGCTTGGGCAGGCCCTACAATGAGCAGTTCTTC
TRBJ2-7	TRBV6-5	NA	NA	CASNPAGTSGEQYF	TGTGCCAGCAATCCCGCGGGGACCTCAGGCGAGCAGTACTTC
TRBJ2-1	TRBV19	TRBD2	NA	CASSITSVTYNEQFF	TGTGCCAGTAGTATAACTAGCGTAACCTACAATGAGCAGTTCTTC
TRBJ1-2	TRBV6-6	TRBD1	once	CASTWTGPFYGYTF	TGTGCCAGCACCTGGACAGGGCCTTTCTATGGCTACACCTTC
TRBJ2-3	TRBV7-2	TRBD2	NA	CASSLELAGRLGGQYF	TGTGCCAGCAGCTTAGAACTAGCGGGGAGGCTGGGAGGGCAGTATTTT
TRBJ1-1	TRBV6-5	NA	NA	CASSTEESLNTEAFF	TGTGCCAGCAGTACCGAAGAGTCTCTGAACACTGAAGCTTTCTTT
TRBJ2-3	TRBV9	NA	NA	CASSSRDFLDTQYF	TGTGCCAGCAGCTCCCGGGACTTCTTGGATACGCAGTATTTT
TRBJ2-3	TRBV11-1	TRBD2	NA	CASSLTSGTDTQYF	TGTGCCAGCAGCTTAACTAGCGGCACAGATACGCAGTATTTT
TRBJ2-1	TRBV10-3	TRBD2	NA	CATLASGGGNEQFF	TGTGCCACCCTAGCTAGCGGGGGAGGGAATGAGCAGTTCTTC
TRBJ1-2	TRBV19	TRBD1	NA	CASRIPGQGGRNYGYTF	TGTGCCAGTAGGATTCCGGGACAGGGGGGGAGAAACTATGGCTACACCTTC